Presented here are 4 T cell receptor beta chains from one specimen sequenced in a study of cytomegalovirus exposure and HLA in healthy donors. The PCR contained 60 Vbeta and 13 Jbeta primers. Method: immunoSEQ multiplex PCR; TCRdb's copy keeps in-frame clones and lacks some. The sample shows about 99,000 clones, 76% of them seen only once. The sequenced material came from PBMCs. All receptors come from a young woman in good health and CMV-seropositive.

This clone was detected once. This rearrangement joins TRBV29-1 to TRBJ2-7; D is unresolved. Trimming cost V 4 bases and J 3 bases, with 10 bases left between them. The germline gives CDR1 SQVTM, CDR2 ANQGSEA. The CDR3 is 12 residues long. The CDR3 DNA sequence: TGCAGCGTTGGGGTGGCGGTCTACGAGCAGTACTTC. Protein: CSVGVAVYEQYF.

This clone appeared once. The V and J genes are TRBV6-5 and TRBJ1-6; D may be TRBD1 (5 bases). Trimming shortened V by 0 bases and J by 4 bases, and 7 bases separated the two germline ends. The CDR3 sequence is 15 residues long. CDR1 is MNHEY, CDR2 SVGAGI, per germline. The CDR3 sequence is CASSYSTVYNSPLHF. CDR3 nucleotides: TGTGCCAGCAGTTACTCGACAGTTTATAATTCACCCCTCCACTTT.

The gene calls are TRBV6-5 and TRBJ2-3; possibly TRBD1 for D (5 bases). The germline V and J ends were trimmed by 8 bases and 2 bases, with 11 bases remaining between them. The CDR3 covers 13 residues. CDR1 MNHEY and CDR2 SVGAGI come from the germline V gene. CDR3 nucleotides: TGTGCCAGCTACAGGAGCGACACAGATACGCAGTATTTT. The encoded protein is CASYRSDTDTQYF.

The genes are TRBV5-4 and TRBJ2-3; D is uncertain. V was cut by 4 bases and J by 2 bases, with 11 bases left in between. This CDR3 is 14 amino acids long. CDR1 SGHNT and CDR2 YYREEE come from the germline V gene (reference sequence). In DNA, the CDR3 is TGTGCCAGCAGCCCCACAACAGCCACAGATACGCAGTATTTT. It translates to CASSPTTATDTQYF.